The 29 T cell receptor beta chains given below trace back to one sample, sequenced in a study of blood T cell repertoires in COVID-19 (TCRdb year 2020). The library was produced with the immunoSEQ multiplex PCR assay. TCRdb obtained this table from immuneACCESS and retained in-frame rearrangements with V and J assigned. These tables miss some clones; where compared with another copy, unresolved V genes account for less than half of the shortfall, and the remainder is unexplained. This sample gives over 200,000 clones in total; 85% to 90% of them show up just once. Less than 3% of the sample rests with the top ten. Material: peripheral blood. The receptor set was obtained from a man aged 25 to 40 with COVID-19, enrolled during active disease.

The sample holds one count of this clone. The DNA for the CDR3 is TGTGCCTGGGCGACCCCTTCCGGACAGAACTACGAGCAGTACTTC. Translating gives CAWATPSGQNYEQYF. The rearrangement joins TRBV30 to TRBJ2-7; a weak D match, TRBD1 (6 bases). Per germline, CDR1 GTSNPN and CDR2 SVGIG (reference sequence). This CDR3 is built from 15 residues. Between the trimmed V and J ends, which lost 5 bases and 3 bases, there was a span of 20 bases.

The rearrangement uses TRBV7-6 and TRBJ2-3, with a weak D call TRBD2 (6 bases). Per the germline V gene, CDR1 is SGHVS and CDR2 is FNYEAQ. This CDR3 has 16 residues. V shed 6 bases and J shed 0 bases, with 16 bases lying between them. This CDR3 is CASSLRSSVSTDTQYF. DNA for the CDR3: TGTGCCAGCAGTCTACGCTCTAGCGTTAGCACAGATACGCAGTATTTT.

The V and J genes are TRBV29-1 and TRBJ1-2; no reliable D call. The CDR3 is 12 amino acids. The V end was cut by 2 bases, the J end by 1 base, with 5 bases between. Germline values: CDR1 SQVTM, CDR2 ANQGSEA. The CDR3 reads CSVESVNYGYTF. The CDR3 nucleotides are TGCAGCGTTGAATCGGTTAACTATGGCTACACCTTC.

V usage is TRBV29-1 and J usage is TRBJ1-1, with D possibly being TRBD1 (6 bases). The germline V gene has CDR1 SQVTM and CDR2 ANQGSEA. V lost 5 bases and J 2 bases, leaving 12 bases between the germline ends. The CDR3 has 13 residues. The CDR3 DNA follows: TGCAGCGTTCAGAGGACAGCAAACACTGAAGCTTTCTTT. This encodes CSVQRTANTEAFF. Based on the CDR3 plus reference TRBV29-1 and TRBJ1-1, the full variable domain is SAVISQKPSRDICQRGTSLTIQCQVDSQVTMMFWYRQQPGQSLTLIATANQGSEATYESGFVIDKFPISRPNLTFSTLTVSNMSPEDSSIYLCSVQRTANTEAFFGQGTRLTVV.

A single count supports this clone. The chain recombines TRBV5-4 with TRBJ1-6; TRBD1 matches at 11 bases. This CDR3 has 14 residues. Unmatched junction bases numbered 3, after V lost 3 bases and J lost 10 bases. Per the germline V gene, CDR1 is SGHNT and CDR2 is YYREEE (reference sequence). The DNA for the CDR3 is TGTGCCAGCAGCTGGGGGACAGGGGGATCACCCCTCCACTTT. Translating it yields CASSWGTGGSPLHF.

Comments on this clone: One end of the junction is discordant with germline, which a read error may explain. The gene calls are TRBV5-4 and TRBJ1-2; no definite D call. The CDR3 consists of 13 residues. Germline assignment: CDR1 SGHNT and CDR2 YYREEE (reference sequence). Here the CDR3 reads CASRLDGNYGYTF. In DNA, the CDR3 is TGTGCCAGCAGATTGGACGGTAACTATGGCTACACCTTC.

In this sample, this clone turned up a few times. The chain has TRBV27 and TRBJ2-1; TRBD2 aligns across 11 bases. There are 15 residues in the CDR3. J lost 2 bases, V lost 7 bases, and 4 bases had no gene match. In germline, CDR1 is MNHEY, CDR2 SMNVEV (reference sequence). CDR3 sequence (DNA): TGTGCCAGCACACTAGCGGGAGAAGCCTACAATGAGCAGTTCTTC. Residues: CASTLAGEAYNEQFF.

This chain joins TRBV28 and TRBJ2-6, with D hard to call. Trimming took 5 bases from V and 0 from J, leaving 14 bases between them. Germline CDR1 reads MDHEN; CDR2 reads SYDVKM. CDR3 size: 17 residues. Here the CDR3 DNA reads TGTGCCAGCAGTGGCAGGCTCCGGCTCTCTGGGGCCAACGTCCTGACTTTC. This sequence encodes CASSGRLRLSGANVLTF.

In DNA, the CDR3 is TGTGCCAGCGGGGGGGATCAGCCCCAGCATTTT. Amino acids: CASGGDQPQHF. The gene calls are TRBV9 and TRBJ1-5; weak D call: TRBD1 (5 bases). Germline assignment: CDR1 SGDLS and CDR2 YYNGEE. V shed 7 bases and J shed 5 bases, with 7 bases lying between them. The CDR3 totals 11 residues.

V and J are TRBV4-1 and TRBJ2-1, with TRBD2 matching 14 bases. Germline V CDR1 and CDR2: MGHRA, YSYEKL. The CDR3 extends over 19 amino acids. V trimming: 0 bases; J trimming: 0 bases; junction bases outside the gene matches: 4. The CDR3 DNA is TGCGCCAGCAGCCAAGAAAGACTAGCGGGAGGGAGCTCCTACAATGAGCAGTTCTTC. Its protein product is CASSQERLAGGSSYNEQFF.

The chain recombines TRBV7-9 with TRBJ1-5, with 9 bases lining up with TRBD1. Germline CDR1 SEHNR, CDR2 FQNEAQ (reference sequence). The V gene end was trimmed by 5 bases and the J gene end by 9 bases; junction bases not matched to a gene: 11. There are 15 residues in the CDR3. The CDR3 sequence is CASSMGQGPQWPQHF. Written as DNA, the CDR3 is TGTGCCAGCAGCATGGGACAGGGCCCCCAGTGGCCCCAGCATTTT.

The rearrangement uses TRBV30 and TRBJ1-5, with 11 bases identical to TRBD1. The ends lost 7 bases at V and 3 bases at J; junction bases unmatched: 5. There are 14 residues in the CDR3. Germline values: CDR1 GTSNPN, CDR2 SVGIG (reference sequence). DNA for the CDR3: TGTGCCTACGGGACAGGGGGTTCCAATCAGCCCCAGCATTTT. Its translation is CAYGTGGSNQPQHF.

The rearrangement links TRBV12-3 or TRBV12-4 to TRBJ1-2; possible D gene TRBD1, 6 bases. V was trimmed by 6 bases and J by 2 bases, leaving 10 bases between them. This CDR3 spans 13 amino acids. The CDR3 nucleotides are TGTGCCAGCAGGTCCACAGGGAACTATGGCTACACCTTC. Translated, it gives CASRSTGNYGYTF.

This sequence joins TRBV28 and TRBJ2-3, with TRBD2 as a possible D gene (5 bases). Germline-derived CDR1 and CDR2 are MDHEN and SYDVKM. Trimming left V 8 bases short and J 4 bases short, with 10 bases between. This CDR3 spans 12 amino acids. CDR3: CASEARADTQYF. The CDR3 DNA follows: TGTGCCAGCGAAGCGAGGGCAGATACGCAGTATTTT.

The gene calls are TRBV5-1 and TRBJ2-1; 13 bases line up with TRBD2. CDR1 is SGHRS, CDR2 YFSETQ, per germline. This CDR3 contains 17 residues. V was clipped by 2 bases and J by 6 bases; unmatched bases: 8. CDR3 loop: CASSFLNRLAGGNEQFF. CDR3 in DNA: TGCGCCAGCAGCTTTTTGAATCGACTAGCGGGAGGCAATGAGCAGTTCTTC. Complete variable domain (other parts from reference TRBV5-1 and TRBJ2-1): KAGVTQTPRYLIKTRGQQVTLSCSPISGHRSVSWYQQTPGQGLQFLFEYFSETQRNKGNFPGRFSGRQFSNSRSEMNVSTLELGDSALYLCASSFLNRLAGGNEQFFGPGTRLTVL.

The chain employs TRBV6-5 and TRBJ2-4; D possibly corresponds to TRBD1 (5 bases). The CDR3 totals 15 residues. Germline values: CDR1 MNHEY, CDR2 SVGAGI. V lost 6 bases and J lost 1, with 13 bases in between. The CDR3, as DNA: TGTGCCAGCAGCAGTAGTGGGGCGGCCAAAAACATTCAGTACTTC. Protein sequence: CASSSSGAAKNIQYF.

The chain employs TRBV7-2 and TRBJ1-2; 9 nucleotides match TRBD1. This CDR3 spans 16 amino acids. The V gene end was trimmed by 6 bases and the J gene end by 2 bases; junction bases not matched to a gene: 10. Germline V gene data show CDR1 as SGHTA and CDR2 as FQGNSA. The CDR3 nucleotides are TGTGCCAGCAGAATCTGGACAGGGGAGGTCAACTATGGCTACACCTTC. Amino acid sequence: CASRIWTGEVNYGYTF. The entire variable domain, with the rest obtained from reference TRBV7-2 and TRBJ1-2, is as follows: GAGVSQSPSNKVTEKGKDVELRCDPISGHTALYWYRQSLGQGLEFLIYFQGNSAPDKSGLPSDRFSAERTGGSVSTLTIQRTQQEDSAVYLCASRIWTGEVNYGYTFGSGTRLTVV.

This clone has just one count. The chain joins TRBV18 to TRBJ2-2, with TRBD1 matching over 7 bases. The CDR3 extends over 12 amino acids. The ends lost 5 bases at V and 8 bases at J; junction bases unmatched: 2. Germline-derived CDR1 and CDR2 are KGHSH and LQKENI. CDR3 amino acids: CASSSDRGELFF. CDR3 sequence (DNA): TGTGCCAGCTCATCGGACAGGGGGGAGCTGTTTTTT. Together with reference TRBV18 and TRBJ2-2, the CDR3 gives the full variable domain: NAGVMQNPRHLVRRRGQEARLRCSPMKGHSHVYWYRQLPEEGLKFMVYLQKENIIDESGMPKERFSAEFPKEGPSILRIQQVVRGDSAAYFCASSSDRGELFFGEGSRLTVL.

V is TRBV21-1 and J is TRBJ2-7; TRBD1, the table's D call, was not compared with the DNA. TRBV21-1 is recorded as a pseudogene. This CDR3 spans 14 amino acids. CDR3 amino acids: CASSPRDRVYEQYF. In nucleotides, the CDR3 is TGTGCCAGCAGCCCGCGGGACAGGGTCTACGAGCAGTACTTC.

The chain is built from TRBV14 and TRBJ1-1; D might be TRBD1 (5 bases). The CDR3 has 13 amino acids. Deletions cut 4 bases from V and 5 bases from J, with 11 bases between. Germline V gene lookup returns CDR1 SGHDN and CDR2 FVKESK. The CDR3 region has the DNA TGTGCCAGCAGCCTTCTCGGGGGAACTGAAGCTTTCTTT. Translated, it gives CASSLLGGTEAFF.

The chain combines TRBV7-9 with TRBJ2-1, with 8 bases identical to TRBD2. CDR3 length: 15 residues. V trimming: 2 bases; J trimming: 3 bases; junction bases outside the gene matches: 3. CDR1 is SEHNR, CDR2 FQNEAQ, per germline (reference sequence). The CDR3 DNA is TGTGCCAGCAGCTTAATAGCGGGGAGCTACAATGAGCAGTTCTTC. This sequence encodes CASSLIAGSYNEQFF.

CDR3 DNA: TGTGCCAGCAGCTTAGAAGCGGGGGCTGAGACCCAGTACTTC. Protein sequence: CASSLEAGAETQYF. The chain uses TRBV11-2 and TRBJ2-5; 8 positions match TRBD2. CDR3 length equals 14 residues. Germline V lookup: CDR1 SGHAT, CDR2 FQNNGV. V shed 0 bases and J 5 bases; nucleotides not matched to a gene: 2.

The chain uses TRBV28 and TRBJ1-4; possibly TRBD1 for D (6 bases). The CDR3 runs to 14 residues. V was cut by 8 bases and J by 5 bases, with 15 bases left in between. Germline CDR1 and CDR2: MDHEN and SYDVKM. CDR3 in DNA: TGTGCCAGCCACGCGGGGGCCAGAAATGAAAAACTGTTTTTT. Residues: CASHAGARNEKLFF.

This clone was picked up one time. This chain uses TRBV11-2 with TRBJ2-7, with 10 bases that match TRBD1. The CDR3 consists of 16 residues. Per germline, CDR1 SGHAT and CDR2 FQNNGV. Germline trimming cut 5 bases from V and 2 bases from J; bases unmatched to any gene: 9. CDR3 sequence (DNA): TGTGCCAGCAGCGTACAAGCTGGGACAGGGGCCTACGAGCAGTACTTC. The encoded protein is CASSVQAGTGAYEQYF.

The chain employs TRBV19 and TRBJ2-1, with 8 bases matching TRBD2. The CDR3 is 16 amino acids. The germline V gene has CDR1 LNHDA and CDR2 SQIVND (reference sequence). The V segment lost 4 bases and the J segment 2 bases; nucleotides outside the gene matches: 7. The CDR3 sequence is CASSTLQAGAYNEQFF. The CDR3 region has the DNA TGTGCCAGTAGTACACTCCAAGCGGGGGCCTACAATGAGCAGTTCTTC.

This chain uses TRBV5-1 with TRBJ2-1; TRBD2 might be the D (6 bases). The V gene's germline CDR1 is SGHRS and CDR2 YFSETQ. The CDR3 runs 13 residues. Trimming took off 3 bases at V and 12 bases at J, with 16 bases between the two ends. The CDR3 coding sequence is TGCGCCAGCAGCTCCCGGTGTGGGAGGTGGCAGTTCTTC. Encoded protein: CASSSRCGRWQFF.

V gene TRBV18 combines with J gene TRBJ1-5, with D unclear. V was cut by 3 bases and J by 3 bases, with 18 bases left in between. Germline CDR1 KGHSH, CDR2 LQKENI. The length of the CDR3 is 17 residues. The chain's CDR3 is CASSPLPIDTFNQPQHF. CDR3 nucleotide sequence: TGTGCCAGCTCACCCCTTCCGATTGACACTTTCAATCAGCCCCAGCATTTT.

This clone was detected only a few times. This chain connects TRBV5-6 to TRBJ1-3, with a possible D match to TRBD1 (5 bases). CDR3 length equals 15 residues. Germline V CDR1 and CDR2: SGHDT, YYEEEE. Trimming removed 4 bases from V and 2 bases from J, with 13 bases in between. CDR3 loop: CASSLRQLTGNTIYF. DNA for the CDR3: TGTGCCAGCAGCCTCCGACAGCTCACTGGAAACACCATATATTTT. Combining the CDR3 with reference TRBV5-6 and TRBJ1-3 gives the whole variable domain DAGVTQSPTHLIKTRGQQVTLRCSPKSGHDTVSWYQQALGQGPQFIFQYYEEEERQRGNFPDRFSGHQFPNYSSELNVNALLLGDSALYLCASSLRQLTGNTIYFGEGSWLTVV.

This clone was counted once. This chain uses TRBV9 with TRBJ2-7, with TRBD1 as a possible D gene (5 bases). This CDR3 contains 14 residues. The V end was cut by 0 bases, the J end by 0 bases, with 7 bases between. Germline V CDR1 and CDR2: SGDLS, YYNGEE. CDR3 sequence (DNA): TGTGCCAGCAGCGTAGGACAGCTCTCCTACGAGCAGTACTTC. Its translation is CASSVGQLSYEQYF.